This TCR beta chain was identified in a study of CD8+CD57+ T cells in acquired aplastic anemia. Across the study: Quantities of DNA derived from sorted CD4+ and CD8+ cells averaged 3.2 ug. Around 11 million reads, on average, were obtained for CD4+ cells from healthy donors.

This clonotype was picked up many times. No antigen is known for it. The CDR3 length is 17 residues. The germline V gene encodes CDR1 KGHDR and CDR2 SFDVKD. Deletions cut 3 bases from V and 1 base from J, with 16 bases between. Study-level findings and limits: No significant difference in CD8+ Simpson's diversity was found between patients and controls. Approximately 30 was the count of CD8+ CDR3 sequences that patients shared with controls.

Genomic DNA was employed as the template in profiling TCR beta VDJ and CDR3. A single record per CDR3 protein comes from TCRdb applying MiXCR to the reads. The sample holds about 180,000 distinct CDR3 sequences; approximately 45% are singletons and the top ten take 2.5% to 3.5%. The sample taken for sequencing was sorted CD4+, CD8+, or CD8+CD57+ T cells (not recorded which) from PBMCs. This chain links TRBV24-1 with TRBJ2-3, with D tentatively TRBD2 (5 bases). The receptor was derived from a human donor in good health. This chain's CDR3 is CATSDAGELSGTDTQYF. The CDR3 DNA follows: TGTGCCACCAGTGATGCCGGGGAGTTGAGTGGCACAGATACGCAGTATTTT.